This TCR beta chain appears in the sequencing data of a study of PD-1 blockade in classical Hodgkin lymphoma. Every patient relapsed after autologous stem cell transplantation, and brentuximab vedotin exposure varied. Classification of best responses gave complete response, partial response or progressive disease. General observations from the study: Nivolumab initiated under 1 year post-ASCT led to patient exclusion. CD4+ TCR diversity rose significantly by C4D1, and CD8+ TCR diversity did not.

Assay: immunoSEQ multiplex PCR; the TCRdb copy retains only in-frame clones and omits some. Of around 40,000 clones listed, 78% are singletons. The CDR3 extends over 13 amino acids. V was clipped by 4 bases and J by 5 bases, with 9 bases between them. Germline-derived CDR1 and CDR2 are KGHSH and LQKENI. Comments on this clone: Its antigen is currently unknown.

The material was peripheral blood mononuclear cells (PBMCs), obtained at baseline. This TCR was sampled from a human donor with classical Hodgkin lymphoma. This chain links TRBV18 with TRBJ1-5; D gene unclear. The CDR3 is CASSRGRDQPQHF. The CDR3 region has the DNA TGTGCCAGCTCACGAGGCCGGGATCAGCCCCAGCATTTT.